This TCR beta chain was retrieved from a study of blood T cell repertoires in COVID-19. Data came from immunoSEQ multiplex PCR; TCRdb stores just in-frame clones and leaves some out. The table shows around 51,000 clones, with 86% occurring only once. Germline CDR1 and CDR2: SGHNT and YENEEA. V gave up 1 base and J gave up 0 bases, with 11 bases separating them. The CDR3 consists of 16 residues. V is TRBV11-3 and J is TRBJ2-3, with D perhaps matching TRBD2 (6 bases). The sequence was collected from a man of 80 years or more with active COVID-19. The sequenced sample was peripheral blood. The CDR3 DNA sequence: TGTGCCAGCAGCTTAGGGGCTAGCGAAAGCACAGATACGCAGTATTTT. Translation gives CASSLGASESTDTQYF.